Below are 14 T cell receptor beta chains sequenced from a single sample in a study of beta chain features in type 1 diabetes. The sequenced template was cDNA made from the entire isolated RNA. Profiling relied on immunoSEQ multiplex PCR, and the TCRdb table lists in-frame clones only, not all of them. The sample lists 300,000 to 450,000 clones; 10% to 15% were seen once. The sample taken for sequencing was naive CD4+ T cells from blood. Receptor source: a man between 18 and 29 years old in good health.

The CDR3 loop is CAWSVQNEQFF. DNA for the CDR3: TGTGCCTGGAGTGTCCAGAATGAGCAGTTCTTC. The gene calls are TRBV30 and TRBJ2-1; no clear D. Germline CDR1 and CDR2: GTSNPN and SVGIG (reference sequence). The CDR3 has 11 residues. The V end was cut by 0 bases, the J end by 7 bases, with 4 bases between.

The V call is TRBV7-3, the J call TRBJ1-1, with TRBD1 matching over 9 bases. The CDR3 contains 15 residues. Trimming took 5 bases from V and 0 from J; bases not matched to a gene: 4. CDR1 and CDR2 from the germline V gene are SGHTA and FQGTGA. CDR3 residues: CASSEQGAMNTEAFF. The CDR3 nucleotides are TGTGCCAGCAGCGAACAGGGGGCAATGAACACTGAAGCTTTCTTT.

This clone was observed a few times. The genes are TRBV15 and TRBJ1-5; D is possibly TRBD1 (5 bases). Germline lookup yields CDR1 LNHNV and CDR2 YYDKDF (reference sequence). Trimming shortened V by 7 bases and J by 2 bases, and 18 bases separated the two germline ends. The CDR3 spans 16 residues. The CDR3 DNA sequence: TGTGCCACCAACCTGGGAGGGGCGTCGGGCAATCAGCCCCAGCATTTT. Translated, it gives CATNLGGASGNQPQHF.

Here the CDR3 DNA reads TGTGCCTGGAGTGTACGGGGGTTTGGCAATCAGCCCCAGCATTTT. This sequence encodes CAWSVRGFGNQPQHF. The rearrangement links TRBV30 to TRBJ1-5; D is possibly TRBD1 (5 bases). Germline CDR1 reads GTSNPN; CDR2 reads SVGIG (reference sequence). The ends were cut back, 0 bases at V and 2 bases at J, with 11 bases in the middle. This CDR3 is 15 amino acids long. Looking up the rest from reference TRBV30 and TRBJ1-5 gives the full variable domain: SQTIHQWPATLVQPVGSPLSLECTVEGTSNPNLYWYRQAAGRGLQLLFYSVGIGQISSEVPQNLSASRPQDRQFILSSKKLLLSDSGFYLCAWSVRGFGNQPQHFGDGTRLSIL.

This clone was seen only a few times. This rearrangement joins TRBV28 to TRBJ2-3, with 8 bases that match TRBD1. V shed 5 bases, J shed 3 bases, and the junction held 13 bases outside the gene matches. The CDR3 totals 17 residues. CDR1 and CDR2 (germline): MDHEN, SYDVKM. The CDR3 loop reads CASSPTTGAPDTDTQYF. CDR3 bases: TGTGCCAGCAGTCCGACGACAGGGGCCCCGGATACAGATACGCAGTATTTT.

This chain connects TRBV19 to TRBJ2-7, with 9 nucleotides matching TRBD1. V was clipped by 4 bases and J by 2 bases; unmatched bases: 3. CDR1 LNHDA and CDR2 SQIVND come from the germline V gene (reference sequence). There are 14 residues in the CDR3. The CDR3 spells CASSKDRGTYEQYF. The CDR3 DNA reads as TGTGCCAGTAGTAAGGACAGGGGTACCTACGAGCAGTACTTC.

This clone was seen a handful of times. This chain's CDR3 is CASSDSVYSLFF. The CDR3 region has the DNA TGTGCCAGCAGTGATTCAGTTTATTCGCTGTTTTTT. The genes are TRBV25-1 and TRBJ1-4; D is undetermined. CDR1 and CDR2 (germline): MGHDK, SYGVNS. Trimming left V 3 bases short and J 14 bases short, with 13 bases between. This CDR3 comprises 12 residues. Full variable domain (missing parts from reference TRBV25-1 and TRBJ1-4): EADIYQTPRYLVIGTGKKITLECSQTMGHDKMYWYQQDPGMELHLIHYSYGVNSTEKGDLSSESTVSRIRTEHFPLTLESARPSHTSQYLCASSDSVYSLFFGSGTQLSVL.

Points on this clone: This sample includes further DNA sequences coding for the same CDR3. V and J are TRBV5-1 and TRBJ1-2; tentatively, D is TRBD1 (5 bases). CDR3 length: 12 residues. Trimming took off 4 bases at V and 4 bases at J, with 8 bases between the two ends. Germline V gives CDR1 SGHRS, CDR2 YFSETQ. The CDR3 loop is CASSPGGYGYTF. CDR3 bases: TGCGCCAGCAGCCCCGGGGGCTATGGCTACACCTTC.

The gene calls are TRBV7-9 and TRBJ1-2; tentatively, D is TRBD1 (6 bases). Trimming cost V 5 bases and J 6 bases, with 16 bases left between them. This CDR3 comprises 14 residues. Germline CDR1 reads SEHNR; CDR2 reads FQNEAQ (reference sequence). CDR3 sequence (DNA): TGTGCCAGCAGCCCTCCCACAGGGAGCGATGGCTACACCTTC. Protein product: CASSPPTGSDGYTF.

This clone was observed a few times. Here the CDR3 reads CASSLSSGRTYF. CDR3 sequence (DNA): TGTGCCAGCAGCCTCTCCTCCGGGAGGACGTACTTC. The chain couples TRBV4-2 to TRBJ2-7, with 7 bases identical to TRBD2. Germline assignment: CDR1 LGHNA and CDR2 YNFKEQ. V dropped 4 bases and J dropped 12; count of bases not matched to a gene: 9. The CDR3 consists of 12 residues.

This clone came up a few times. The chain joins TRBV15 to TRBJ2-3; 8 positions agree with TRBD1. V was pared by 0 bases and J by 5 bases, with 10 bases of the junction left unmatched. The CDR3 sequence is 17 residues long. Germline CDR1 is LNHNV and CDR2 is YYDKDF (reference sequence). CDR3 sequence (DNA): TGTGCCACCAGCAGAGATCGGGGCAGGGGGCGCGTAGATACGCAGTATTTT. It encodes CATSRDRGRGRVDTQYF.

For the CDR3, the DNA is TGTGCCAGCAGCACGGGACAGGCCTCTGGGGCCAACGTCCTGACTTTC. It is translated as CASSTGQASGANVLTF. This chain links TRBV7-9 with TRBJ2-6, with TRBD1 matching over 8 bases. This CDR3 is 16 amino acids long. Germline-derived CDR1 and CDR2 are SEHNR and FQNEAQ (reference sequence). Germline trimming cut 5 bases from V and 0 bases from J; bases unmatched to any gene: 3.

This chain joins TRBV20-1 and TRBJ2-5; no firm D call. Near its end, the DNA agrees better with TRBJ2-7, so the J call may be wrong. CDR3 length: 11 amino acids. CDR1 and CDR2 (germline): DFQATT, SNEGSKA (reference sequence). The CDR3: CSARRSYEQYF. CDR3 sequence (DNA): TGCAGTGCTAGGCGGAGCTACGAGCAGTACTTC.

This sequence joins TRBV4-2 and TRBJ2-3, with 9 bases lining up with TRBD1. The germline V gene has CDR1 LGHNA and CDR2 YNFKEQ. The CDR3 sequence is 18 residues long. J was trimmed by 2 bases and V by 2 bases; bases with no gene match: 11. As DNA, the CDR3 is TGTGCCAGCAGCCAACTAGGCCTGGACAGGGGCTTCACAGATACGCAGTATTTT. This codes for CASSQLGLDRGFTDTQYF.